This T cell receptor (beta chain) came from a study of cytomegalovirus exposure and HLA in healthy donors. Study as a whole: HLA-typed donors contributed around 85 million unique TCRs, which were held in an early data release.

Primers for the PCR totalled 60 Vbeta and 13 Jbeta. TCRdb keeps only in-frame clones here, not all; method: immunoSEQ multiplex PCR. The sample data list 150,000 to 200,000 clones. The CDR3 covers 12 residues. The V gene's germline CDR1 is MNHEY and CDR2 SVGAGI. The V and J ends lost 6 bases and 5 bases respectively, with 11 bases between them. Comments on this clone: Its matching antigen is unknown.

Study results and limitations: V segments that were indistinguishable, TRBV6-2 and TRBV6-3 among them, were omitted from analysis. Later work found most CMV-associated TCR beta chains apparently HLA-restricted.

This sequence joins TRBV6-5 and TRBJ2-7; D remains unclear. This receptor was identified in a woman aged 60-75 years in good health and CMV-seronegative. The sequenced sample was PBMCs. This CDR3 reads CASSVSLNEQYF. CDR3 nucleotides: TGTGCCAGCAGCGTGTCCCTAAACGAGCAGTACTTC.